The source of this T cell receptor (beta chain) is a study of tumor-infiltrating lymphocytes in primary liver carcinoma. Study as a whole: Measuring about 4.2 to 10 cm across, the tumors were staged as T1-T3 N0M0. Study conclusions and caveats: Among the pair types, tumor region pairs showed more overlap than tumor-adjacent and tumor-blood pairs. Against blood, tumors held a significantly higher top-250-clone fraction (p = 0.039).

Researchers generated TCR beta cDNA from about 500 ng of total RNA, relying on a constant-region primer. Construction of TCR beta libraries relied on three successive nested multiplex PCR rounds employing slightly modified ARM-PCR. The first two PCR rounds, roughly 10 cycles each, used TRBV1-TRBV30 forward primers and a C-beta reverse primer. TCRdb called the multiplex PCR reads again in MiXCR, with one record for every CDR3 protein. This table has more than 20,000 distinct CDR3 sequences, about 80% appearing once. Co-extraction of both nucleic acids (RNA and DNA) used about 17-33 mg of unsorted bulk tissue. CDR1 is MDHEN and CDR2 is SYDVKM in the germline V gene. The CDR3 consists of 12 residues. Note on this clonotype: Its antigen is as yet unknown. One end of the junction does not line up with germline, which may come from a read error.

The TCR was taken from a woman in her twenties or thirties with primary liver carcinoma and hepatitis B virus infection. The chain links TRBV28 to TRBJ2-3; no reliable D call. Sequencing was done on a sample of liver tumor tissue from sampling region 1. Specified subset: tumor region T1, superior pole. In nucleotides, the CDR3 is TGTGTCAGCAGTTTGAGTCGAGATAAGCAGTATTTT. As protein: CVSSLSRDKQYF.